This T cell receptor beta chain was sequenced during a study of shared T cell receptors in the human thymus (dated by TCRdb to the early 2020s). Study-level background: The study investigated the way shared, self-reactive T-cell receptor alpha chains are produced in the human thymus.

The library was prepared using the immunoSEQ multiplex PCR assay. TCRdb holds this immuneACCESS table with in-frame rearrangements only. Some clones are missing; in checked studies, unresolved V genes explain under half, and the rest has no known cause. The sample has just under 550,000 clones on record, around 78% of them singletons. 0.013% of the sample goes to the ten largest clones. The germline V and J ends show losses of 6 bases and 2 bases respectively, and no gene match explains 3 bases of the junction. CDR1 and CDR2, looked up from the germline V gene, are SNHLY and FYNNEI. Taken from cysteine to phenylalanine, the CDR3 has 13 residues. This entry keeps only the CDR3 DNA: 39 bases, framed from base 1. With respect to this clone: Its recognized antigen is unknown. No clone much larger than this one lies a single base away; base qualities are absent.

A further study also used this sample, focusing on human thymus T cells. That second publication adds: In Finland, the donors were immunologically healthy infants who were having open corrective cardiac surgery for congenital heart defects. The thymus tissue came from surgical resects taken out during corrective cardiac surgery. V and J gene segment usage appeared biased in both thymic and peripheral blood repertoires. According to the related research, thymic TCR repertoires were highly overlapping among unrelated individuals. The study characterized TCR alpha and beta repertoires from fewer than ten infant thymus samples and four related peripheral blood samples. Donor ages ranging from about 6 to 244 days were recorded, and more than five male and a couple of female infants were included in the cohort. Thymocytes were released mechanically from tissue and stored at -70 °C as pellets of roughly 8.5-32 million cells. A QIAsymphony instrument was used to extract genomic DNA from the frozen cell pellets. The immunoSEQ multiplex PCR assay was used to amplify the TCRB and TCRAD loci from a standardized amount of quality-controlled genomic DNA. The V(D)J region was spanned by amplicons of a length sufficient to cover the CDR3 and to identify V and J genes. Amplicon sequencing was performed on an Illumina platform through the commercial immunoSEQ service. Primer bias and sequencing errors were corrected as previously described, and TCRAD and TCRB were defined on the basis of the IMGT database. Repertoires were analysed with immunoSEQ Analyzer 3.0 and VDJTools, covering basic statistics, V/J segment usage, diversity estimates, rarefaction and pairwise overlap. Diversity was estimated with Chao1, ChaoE, Efron-Thisted, Shannon and inverse Simpson indices, and also on datasets down-sampled to the smallest sample. For repertoire overlap, CDR3 nucleotide sequence, V gene and J gene had to match strictly, and clustering was done by Jaccard-based multidimensional scaling. On average, thymus samples gave 750,000 to 1,000,000 unique TCRB clonotypes, whereas blood samples gave 80,000 to 85,000.

The sequence is built from TRBV2 and TRBJ1-2, with 7 bases in between that match TRBD1. Material for sequencing was thymocytes. The clonotype originates from a boy under two years old with a congenital heart defect. Donor details come from another sample of the same person, matched by shared clones. The DNA is TGTGCCAGCAGGGACAGGCCAAACTATGGCTACACCTTC. Translation gives CASRDRPNYGYTF. Where the CDR3 stops, the reference TRBV2 and TRBJ1-2 genes take over; the full variable domain is EPEVTQTPSHQVTQMGQEVILRCVPISNHLYFYWYRQILGQKVEFLVSFYNNEISEKSEIFDDQFSVERPDGSNFTLKIRSTKLEDSAMYFCASRDRPNYGYTFGSGTRLTVV.